This TCR beta chain was observed in a study of T cell responses to AZD1222 COVID-19 vaccine. The CDR3 totals 16 residues. Repertoires were generated with immunoSEQ multiplex PCR, while TCRdb's copy carries only in-frame clones and drops some. The sample yields 150,000 to 200,000 clones, around 86% seen once. The chain has TRBV21-1 and TRBJ1-5; the D call in the table, TRBD1, was not verified against the DNA. TRBV21-1 is termed a pseudogene. The TCR comes from an adult in good health. The sample in question was peripheral blood, obtained on day 0 of MenACWY control vaccination. The CDR3 spells CASSEGNRDSNQPQHF. CDR3 sequence (DNA): TGTGCCAGCAGCGAAGGAAACAGAGATAGCAATCAGCCCCAGCATTTT.